This T cell receptor (beta chain) originates from a study of T cells in Graves' hyperthyroidism and ophthalmopathy. RNA transcripts yielded amplified TCR beta CDR3 regions. Primed by the HTBI set, a first-round RT-PCR was run on the TCR CDR3. MiXCR, run by TCRdb on the multiplex PCR reads, gives a single entry per CDR3 protein. The sample records some 360,000 distinct CDR3 sequences, about 15% being singletons. V lost 2 bases, J lost 4 bases, and 11 bases lay in between. This CDR3 contains 14 residues. In germline, CDR1 is SGHAT, CDR2 FQNNGV. The table lists this clonotype with many counts. The sequence was collected from a woman aged 60 to 75 with Graves' hyperthyroidism. Sample: blood. V is TRBV11-2 and J is TRBJ1-2; D ambiguous. The CDR3 coding sequence is TGTGCCAGCAGCTTAAGCAGAACCTCCTATGGCTACACCTTC. Translated, it gives CASSLSRTSYGYTF.